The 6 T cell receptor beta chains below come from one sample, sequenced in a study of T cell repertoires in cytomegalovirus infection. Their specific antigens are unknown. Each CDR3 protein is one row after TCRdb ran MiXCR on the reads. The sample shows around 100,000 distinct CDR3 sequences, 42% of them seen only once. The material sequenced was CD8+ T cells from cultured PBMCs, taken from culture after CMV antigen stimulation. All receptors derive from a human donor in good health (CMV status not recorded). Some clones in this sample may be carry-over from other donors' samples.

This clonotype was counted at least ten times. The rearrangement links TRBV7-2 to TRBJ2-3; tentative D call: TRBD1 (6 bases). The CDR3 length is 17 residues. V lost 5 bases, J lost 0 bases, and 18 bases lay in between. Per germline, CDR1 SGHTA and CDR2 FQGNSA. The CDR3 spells CASSLRDKPSSTDTQYF. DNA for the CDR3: TGTGCCAGCAGCCTTCGGGACAAACCGTCTAGCACAGATACGCAGTATTTT.

The CDR3 DNA is TGTGCCAGCAGCTTGATCCCGGAAACGGGTCGCAATGAGCAGTTCTTC. The encoded protein is CASSLIPETGRNEQFF. The V call is TRBV5-5, the J call TRBJ2-1, with unresolved D. The CDR3 is 16 amino acids. V gave up 1 base and J gave up 6 bases, with 17 bases separating them. From germline, CDR1 is SGHKS and CDR2 YYEKEE (reference sequence).

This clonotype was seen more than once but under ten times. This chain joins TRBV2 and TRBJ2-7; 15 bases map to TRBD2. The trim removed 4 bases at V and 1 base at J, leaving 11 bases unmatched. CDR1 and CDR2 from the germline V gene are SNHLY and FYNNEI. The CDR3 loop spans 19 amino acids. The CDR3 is CASSAGLAGGPPISYEQYF. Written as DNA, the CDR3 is TGTGCCAGCAGTGCGGGACTAGCGGGGGGACCCCCCATTTCCTACGAGCAGTACTTC.

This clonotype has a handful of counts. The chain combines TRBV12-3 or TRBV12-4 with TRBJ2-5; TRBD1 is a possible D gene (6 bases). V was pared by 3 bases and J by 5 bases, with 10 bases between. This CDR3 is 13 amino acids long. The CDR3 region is CASSLWGPETQYF. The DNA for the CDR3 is TGTGCCAGCAGTTTGTGGGGGCCTGAGACCCAGTACTTC.

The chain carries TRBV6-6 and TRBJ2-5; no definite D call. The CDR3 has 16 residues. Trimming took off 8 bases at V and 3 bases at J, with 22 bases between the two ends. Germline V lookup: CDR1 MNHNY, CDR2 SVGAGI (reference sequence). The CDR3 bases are TGTGCCAGCGCTGACCCCCGGCGAGGAGTGGAAGAGACCCAGTACTTC. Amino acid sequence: CASADPRRGVEETQYF.

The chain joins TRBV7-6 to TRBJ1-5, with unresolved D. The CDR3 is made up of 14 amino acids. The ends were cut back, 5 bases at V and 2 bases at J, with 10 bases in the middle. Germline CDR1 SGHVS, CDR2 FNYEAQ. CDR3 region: CASSPRIGNQPQHF. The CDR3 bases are TGTGCCAGCAGCCCGAGGATTGGCAATCAGCCCCAGCATTTT.